This T cell receptor beta chain was sequenced for a study of cytomegalovirus exposure and HLA in healthy donors. The study, taken as a whole, reports: Whilst most TCR sequences proved rare, a subset of public TCRs occurred across many donors.

It was the roughly 130-subject validation cohort, separate from the roughly 700-subject first cohort, to which the donors belonged. Remarks on this clone: Its antigen is not identified.

With V trimmed by 6 bases and J by 7 bases, 15 bases remained unmatched. The CDR3 runs 16 residues. Per the germline V gene, CDR1 is SGHKS and CDR2 is YYEKEE (reference sequence). The table came from immunoSEQ multiplex PCR; TCRdb's copy has only in-frame clones and leaves some out. The sample consists of under 200,000 clones, about 89% of them appearing once. The receptor was derived from a woman in her late teens or twenties in good health and CMV-seropositive. This chain joins TRBV5-5 and TRBJ2-7, with 11 bases identical to TRBD2. Input material: PBMCs. CDR3 DNA sequence: TGTGCCAGCAAAGGGGGGCTAGCGGGAGGCCCCGGGGAGCAGTACTTC. Protein: CASKGGLAGGPGEQYF.